This T cell receptor (beta chain) originates from a study of shared clonotypes between healthy human individuals. Study in general: Plates per donor: three CD4 naive, three CD4 memory, two CD8 naive, one CD8 memory.

Original methodology: Junction-only sequences without quality scores were provided by ImmunoSEQ, so filtering was different. Assay: immunoSEQ multiplex PCR; the TCRdb copy retains only in-frame clones and omits some. That table gives V, J and clone size, and the DNA gave D and trimming. The sample has 150,000 to 200,000 clones; about 93% are singletons. Germline CDR1 and CDR2: LGHNA and YNFKEQ. After removal of 1 base from V and 2 bases from J, the junction contained 7 bases not matched to a gene. The CDR3 contains 17 residues. Study findings and constraints: Against clonotypes common to all four donors, non-shared ones had lower generation probabilities. Exclusively blood specimens were collected; tissue repertoires likely differ.

On this clone itself: Its matching antigen is unknown.

The sequence was obtained from a woman aged 25 to 39 in good health. This chain uses TRBV4-2 with TRBJ2-2, with 7 bases aligning to TRBD1. The sample taken for sequencing was naive CD4+ T cells sorted from blood. As to subset: CD45RA+ positively selected. In DNA, the CDR3 is TGTGCCAGCAGCCAAGGAGACAGGGTCCGAAACACCGGGGAGCTGTTTTTT. This sequence encodes CASSQGDRVRNTGELFF.